Shown below are 24 T cell receptor beta chains from a single sample sequenced in a study of T cell responses to AZD1222 COVID-19 vaccine. This table comes from immunoSEQ multiplex PCR, and its TCRdb copy is limited to in-frame clones, with some not included. The data contain some 130,000 clones, 90% to 95% of them seen just once; the ten biggest clones take up approximately 7%. This material consisted of peripheral blood, taken 28 days after the second AZD1222 dose. Receptor source: an adult who received the AZD1222 COVID-19 vaccine.

The chain carries TRBV6-5 and TRBJ1-2; 7 nucleotides align to TRBD1. The CDR3 runs to 16 residues. The germline CDR1 and CDR2 sequences are MNHEY and SVGAGI. V lost 4 bases and J lost 3; bases outside the gene matches: 11. Written as DNA, the CDR3 is TGTGCCAGCAGTTCCACCCACCGGACAGGAGACTATGGCTACACCTTC. The encoded protein is CASSSTHRTGDYGYTF.

The CDR3 here is CAWMERPNYGYTF. DNA for the CDR3: TGTGCCTGGATGGAGAGACCTAACTATGGCTACACCTTC. This chain links TRBV30 with TRBJ1-2; D is ambiguous. V was pared by 4 bases and J by 0 bases, with 9 bases between. The CDR3 is 13 amino acids. Per the germline V gene, CDR1 is GTSNPN and CDR2 is SVGIG (reference sequence).

The J gene is TRBJ1-1, the V gene TRBV7-8; D remains unclear. The germline V gene has CDR1 SGHVS and CDR2 FQNEAQ. The CDR3 is 13 residues long. V dropped 3 bases and J dropped 8 bases, with 13 bases sitting between them. The CDR3 is CASSFRNRGEAFF. The DNA of the CDR3 is TGTGCCAGCAGCTTTAGAAACCGCGGAGAAGCTTTCTTT.

The chain employs TRBV6-5 and TRBJ2-1; 7 bases align to TRBD1. The CDR3 has 15 amino acids. The germline gives CDR1 MNHEY, CDR2 SVGAGI. V dropped 2 bases and J dropped 5; count of bases not matched to a gene: 6. The DNA of the CDR3 is TGTGCCAGCAGTTACAGTGGGACAGAGAACAATGAGCAGTTCTTC. It specifies CASSYSGTENNEQFF.

The rearrangement links TRBV7-8 to TRBJ1-1; a weak D match, TRBD1 (5 bases). There are 19 residues in the CDR3. Trimming left V 5 bases short and J 5 bases short, with 30 bases between. Germline assignment: CDR1 SGHVS and CDR2 FQNEAQ. The CDR3 DNA sequence: TGTGCCAGCAGCCCTCTTCTGGGGCAGAAACTCGAAAGGAGGACTGAAGCTTTCTTT. Translating it yields CASSPLLGQKLERRTEAFF. The full variable domain, in which reference TRBV7-8 and TRBJ1-1 provide the parts outside the CDR3, is GAGVSQSPRYKVAKRGQDVALRCDPISGHVSLFWYQQALGQGPEFLTYFQNEAQLDKSGLPSDRFFAERPEGSVSTLKIQRTQQEDSAVYLCASSPLLGQKLERRTEAFFGQGTRLTVV.

The chain links TRBV6-5 to TRBJ2-1; 11 bases agree with TRBD2. Germline V CDR1 and CDR2: MNHEY, SVGAGI. CDR3 length: 14 amino acids. V lost 6 bases to trimming and J lost 6 bases; unmatched junction nucleotides: 4. CDR3 region: CASRIGLAGNEQFF. The CDR3 DNA reads as TGTGCCAGCAGGATCGGACTAGCGGGCAATGAGCAGTTCTTC.

The chain couples TRBV5-1 to TRBJ1-5, with D unclear. The CDR3 runs to 14 residues. Trimming shortened V by 4 bases and J by 6 bases, and 14 bases separated the two germline ends. Per germline, CDR1 SGHRS and CDR2 YFSETQ. CDR3 coding DNA: TGCGCCAGCAGCCCAGGAGGTTTGGGTCAGCCCCAGCATTTT. This encodes CASSPGGLGQPQHF.

The chain joins TRBV6-6 to TRBJ1-5; a weak D match, TRBD1 (5 bases). The CDR3 consists of 13 residues. In germline, CDR1 is MNHNY, CDR2 SVGAGI (reference sequence). The V end was cut by 8 bases, the J end by 4 bases, with 12 bases between. The DNA for the CDR3 is TGTGCCAGCGTCCCCGGGGGGAATCAGCCCCAGCATTTT. Residues: CASVPGGNQPQHF.

About this clone itself: An end of the junction differs from the germline gene, which may be a read error. The V gene is TRBV19, the J gene TRBJ1-1; D gene uncertain. The CDR3 is 14 amino acids. Germline V gene data show CDR1 as LNHDA and CDR2 as SQIVND (reference sequence). The CDR3 nucleotides are TGTGCCAGTAGTATCGGAGAACCGAACGCTGAAGCTTTCTTT. It yields the protein CASSIGEPNAEAFF. Full variable domain (missing parts from reference TRBV19 and TRBJ1-1): DGGITQSPKYLFRKEGQNVTLSCEQNLNHDAMYWYRQDPGQGLRLIYYSQIVNDFQKGDIAEGYSVSREKKESFPLTVTSAQKNPTAFYLCASSIGEPNAEAFFGQGTRLTVV.

The V call is TRBV25-1, the J call TRBJ1-2; 7 bases are shared with TRBD1. Germline V CDR1 and CDR2: MGHDK, SYGVNS. This CDR3 comprises 15 residues. Trimming took 4 bases from V and 4 from J; bases not matched to a gene: 9. CDR3 region: CASSGHPPGGYGYTF. CDR3 coding DNA: TGTGCCAGCAGTGGACACCCGCCAGGGGGCTATGGCTACACCTTC.

The chain recombines TRBV30 with TRBJ1-2; unclear D gene. The length of the CDR3 is 14 residues. The germline gives CDR1 GTSNPN, CDR2 SVGIG (reference sequence). Trimming removed 1 base at V and 7 bases at J, with 16 bases between. CDR3 nucleotide sequence: TGTGCCTGGAGTGCACCCGACTGGGTACTTGGCTACACCTTC. Its protein is CAWSAPDWVLGYTF. Full variable domain (rest looked up from reference TRBV30 and TRBJ1-2): SQTIHQWPATLVQPVGSPLSLECTVEGTSNPNLYWYRQAAGRGLQLLFYSVGIGQISSEVPQNLSASRPQDRQFILSSKKLLLSDSGFYLCAWSAPDWVLGYTFGSGTRLTVV.

The V gene is TRBV6-1, the J gene TRBJ1-5, with D perhaps TRBD1 (5 bases). This CDR3 spans 15 amino acids. In germline, CDR1 is MNHNS, CDR2 SASEGT. The ends were cut back, 3 bases at V and 6 bases at J, with 15 bases in the middle. CDR3 sequence reads: CASSEYQGEGQPQHF. The CDR3 region has the DNA TGTGCCAGCAGTGAGTACCAGGGAGAGGGTCAGCCCCAGCATTTT.

The chain has TRBV13 and TRBJ1-2; maybe TRBD1 (5 bases). Trimming stripped 0 bases from V and 4 bases from J, with 12 bases between. The V gene's germline CDR1 is PRHDT and CDR2 FYEKMQ (reference sequence). The CDR3 consists of 15 residues. The CDR3 DNA is TGTGCCAGCAGCTTAGGCCACGGGGGAAGCTATGGCTACACCTTC. Its protein is CASSLGHGGSYGYTF.

V is TRBV2 and J is TRBJ1-1; D is unclear. The V gene's germline CDR1 is SNHLY and CDR2 FYNNEI. The CDR3 runs 14 residues. V lost 7 bases, J lost 0 bases, and 12 bases lay in between. The CDR3: CASNPTYLNTEAFF. The CDR3 nucleotides read TGTGCCAGCAATCCGACTTACCTGAACACTGAAGCTTTCTTT.

This sequence joins TRBV28 and TRBJ2-5, with 7 bases matching TRBD2. Germline CDR1 reads MDHEN; CDR2 reads SYDVKM. Trimming cost V 5 bases and J 4 bases; bases outside gene matches: 13. This CDR3 has 16 amino acids. The CDR3 nucleotides are TGTGCCAGCAGTCCGCCCCCCCCGGGAGGCGGAGAGACCCAGTACTTC. Translating gives CASSPPPPGGGETQYF.

The chain employs TRBV15 and TRBJ1-2, with TRBD1 identical over 7 bases. CDR1 and CDR2 from the germline V gene are LNHNV and YYDKDF (reference sequence). Unmatched junction bases numbered 16, after V lost 5 bases and J lost 10 bases. This CDR3 is built from 15 residues. The chain's CDR3 is CATSPTGYRGYYYTF. The CDR3, as DNA: TGTGCCACCAGCCCTACCGGATACAGGGGTTATTACTACACCTTC.

The chain joins TRBV24-1 to TRBJ2-1, with 7 bases identical to TRBD2. Trimming cost V 4 bases and J 0 bases; bases outside gene matches: 8. Germline CDR1 reads KGHDR; CDR2 reads SFDVKD. This CDR3 contains 17 residues. The CDR3 protein is CATSDPGTTSSYNEQFF. The CDR3 DNA is TGTGCCACCAGTGACCCCGGGACTACTAGCTCCTACAATGAGCAGTTCTTC.

The V call is TRBV5-1, the J call TRBJ1-3, with 7 bases matching TRBD1. Germline values: CDR1 SGHRS, CDR2 YFSETQ. V trimming: 3 bases; J trimming: 3 bases; junction bases outside the gene matches: 15. The CDR3 length is 18 residues. The CDR3, as DNA: TGCGCCAGCAGCTGGACGCAACAGGGGAGTCTAGGTGGAAACACCATATATTTT. Protein sequence: CASSWTQQGSLGGNTIYF.

This chain links TRBV29-1 with TRBJ1-1, with D unresolved. Trimming stripped 8 bases from V and 3 bases from J, with 10 bases between. Germline V gene data show CDR1 as SQVTM and CDR2 as ANQGSEA. CDR3 size: 11 residues. The CDR3: CSTRTDTEAFF. Written as DNA, the CDR3 is TGCAGCACCCGGACGGACACTGAAGCTTTCTTT.

The V call is TRBV30, the J call TRBJ2-5; 10 bases match TRBD1. CDR1 and CDR2 (germline): GTSNPN, SVGIG (reference sequence). V lost 2 bases, J lost 4 bases, and 13 bases stayed unmatched. There are 17 residues in the CDR3. The CDR3 here is CAWSPWRGQGSRETQYF. Here the CDR3 DNA reads TGTGCCTGGAGTCCCTGGAGGGGACAGGGGAGCAGAGAGACCCAGTACTTC.

The chain links TRBV9 to TRBJ1-4; a possible D gene is TRBD1 (6 bases). Trimming took 2 bases from V and 7 from J, leaving 15 bases between them. CDR3 length: 15 amino acids. Germline V CDR1 and CDR2: SGDLS, YYNGEE. This CDR3 is CASSVDGGLGEKLFF. As DNA, the CDR3 is TGTGCCAGCAGCGTCGATGGGGGGCTAGGTGAAAAACTGTTTTTT.

The V gene is TRBV7-2, the J gene TRBJ2-3; D not resolved. Germline assignment: CDR1 SGHTA and CDR2 FQGNSA. The CDR3 covers 13 residues. With 5 bases removed from V and 5 bases from J, the gap between germline ends came to 11 bases. The CDR3 DNA sequence: TGTGCCAGCAGCCTCGAGCGAGAAGATACGCAGTATTTT. It is translated as CASSLEREDTQYF.

The chain uses TRBV11-3 and TRBJ1-2; D is undetermined. CDR3 length: 14 residues. Germline lookup yields CDR1 SGHNT and CDR2 YENEEA. With 3 bases removed from V and 8 bases from J, the gap between germline ends came to 16 bases. The DNA for the CDR3 is TGTGCCAGCAGCTTGGACCGCCTGGGAGGCGGCTACACCTTC. Its translation: CASSLDRLGGGYTF.

The V and J genes are TRBV3-1 (or the pseudogene TRBV3-2) and TRBJ2-1, with no clear D. Trimming pared 5 bases from V and 1 base from J, leaving 0 bases between. Germline V gives CDR1 LGHDT, CDR2 YNNKEL (reference sequence). The CDR3 is 11 amino acids. CDR3 sequence: CASSSYNEQFF. In nucleotides, the CDR3 is TGTGCCAGCAGCTCCTACAATGAGCAGTTCTTC.